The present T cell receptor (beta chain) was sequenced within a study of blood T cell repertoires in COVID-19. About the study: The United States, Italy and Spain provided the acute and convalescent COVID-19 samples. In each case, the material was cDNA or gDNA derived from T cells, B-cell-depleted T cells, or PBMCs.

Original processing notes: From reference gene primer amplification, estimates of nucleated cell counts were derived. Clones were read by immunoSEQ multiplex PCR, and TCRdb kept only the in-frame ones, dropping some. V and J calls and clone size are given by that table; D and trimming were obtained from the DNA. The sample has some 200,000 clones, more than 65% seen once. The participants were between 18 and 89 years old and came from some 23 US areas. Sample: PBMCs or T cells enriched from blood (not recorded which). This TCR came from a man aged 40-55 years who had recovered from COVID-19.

The DNA for the CDR3 is TGTGCCACCAGTGATTTAACCCACAGGGGTGGCTACACCTTC. Translating it yields CATSDLTHRGGYTF. The rearrangement uses TRBV24-1 and TRBJ1-2; 7 nucleotides align to TRBD1. Germline-derived CDR1 and CDR2 are KGHDR and SFDVKD. V trimming: 1 base; J trimming: 7 bases; junction bases outside the gene matches: 5. The CDR3 runs 14 residues.